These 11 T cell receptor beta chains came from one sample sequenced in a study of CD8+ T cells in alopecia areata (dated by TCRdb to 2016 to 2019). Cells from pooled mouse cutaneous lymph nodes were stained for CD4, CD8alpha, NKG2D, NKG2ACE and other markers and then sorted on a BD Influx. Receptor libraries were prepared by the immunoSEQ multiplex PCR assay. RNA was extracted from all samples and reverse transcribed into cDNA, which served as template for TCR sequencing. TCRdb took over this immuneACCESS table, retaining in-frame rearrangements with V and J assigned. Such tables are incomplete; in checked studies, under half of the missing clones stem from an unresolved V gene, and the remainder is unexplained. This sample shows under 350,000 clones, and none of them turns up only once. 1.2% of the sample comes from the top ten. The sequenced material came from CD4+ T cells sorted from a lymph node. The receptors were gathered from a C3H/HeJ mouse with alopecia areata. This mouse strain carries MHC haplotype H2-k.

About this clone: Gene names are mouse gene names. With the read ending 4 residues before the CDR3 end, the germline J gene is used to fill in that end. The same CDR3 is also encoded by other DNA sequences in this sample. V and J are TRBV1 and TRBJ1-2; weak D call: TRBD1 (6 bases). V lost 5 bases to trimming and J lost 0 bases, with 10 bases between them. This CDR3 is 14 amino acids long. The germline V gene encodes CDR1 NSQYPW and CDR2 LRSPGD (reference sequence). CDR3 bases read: TGCACCTGCAGTCCGGGACAAACAAACTCC. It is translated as CTCSPGQTNS. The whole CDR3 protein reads CTCSPGQTNSDYTF.

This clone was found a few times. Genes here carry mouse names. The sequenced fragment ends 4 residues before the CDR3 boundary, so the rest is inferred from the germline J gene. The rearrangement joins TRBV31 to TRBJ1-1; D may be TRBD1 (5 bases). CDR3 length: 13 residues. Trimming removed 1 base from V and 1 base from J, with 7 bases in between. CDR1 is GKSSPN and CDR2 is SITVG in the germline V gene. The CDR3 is CAWSPTENTEVFF. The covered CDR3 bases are TGTGCCTGGAGTCCGACAGAAAACACA.

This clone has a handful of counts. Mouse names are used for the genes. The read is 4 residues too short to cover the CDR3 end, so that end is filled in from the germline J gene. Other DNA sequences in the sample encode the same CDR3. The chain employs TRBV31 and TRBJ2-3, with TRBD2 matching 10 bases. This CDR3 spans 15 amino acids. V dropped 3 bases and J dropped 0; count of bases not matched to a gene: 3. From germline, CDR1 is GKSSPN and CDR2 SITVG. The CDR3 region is CAWRRTGGSAETLYF. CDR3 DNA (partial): TGTGCCTGGAGAAGGACTGGGGGTAGTGCAGAA.

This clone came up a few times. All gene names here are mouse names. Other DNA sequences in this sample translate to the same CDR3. The chain's CDR3 is CASSMGTGGSAETLYF. The part of the CDR3 DNA that was read is TGTGCCAGCAGTATGGGGACTGGGGGCAGTGCAGAA. J is TRBJ2-3 and V is TRBV19; TRBD2 aligns across 11 bases. The read ends 4 residues shy of where the CDR3 ends; the end is completed using the germline J gene. Germline V CDR1 and CDR2: FNHDT, SITEND (reference sequence). With V trimmed by 2 bases and J by 0 bases, 2 bases remained unmatched. The CDR3 has 16 residues.

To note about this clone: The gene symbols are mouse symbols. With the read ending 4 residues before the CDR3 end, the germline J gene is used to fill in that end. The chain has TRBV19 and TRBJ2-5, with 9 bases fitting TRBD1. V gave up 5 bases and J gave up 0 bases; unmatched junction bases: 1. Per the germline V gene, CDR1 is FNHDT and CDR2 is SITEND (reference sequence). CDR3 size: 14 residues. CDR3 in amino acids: CASRDRGNQDTQYF. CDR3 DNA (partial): TGTGCCAGCAGGGACAGGGGTAACCAAGAC.

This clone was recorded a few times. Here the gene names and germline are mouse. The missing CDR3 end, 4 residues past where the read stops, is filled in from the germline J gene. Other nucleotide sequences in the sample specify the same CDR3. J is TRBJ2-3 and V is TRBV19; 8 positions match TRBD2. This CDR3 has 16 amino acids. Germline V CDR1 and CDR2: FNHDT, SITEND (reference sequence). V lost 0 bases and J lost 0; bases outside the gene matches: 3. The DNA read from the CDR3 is TGTGCCAGCAGTATAGGGGGACTGGCTAGTGCAGAA. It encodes CASSIGGLASAE. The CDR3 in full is CASSIGGLASAETLYF. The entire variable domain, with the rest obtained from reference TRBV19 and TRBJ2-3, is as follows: GGIITQTPKFLIGQEGQKLTLKCQQNFNHDTMYWYRQDSGKGLRLIYYSITENDLQKGDLSEGYDASREKKSSFSLTVTSAQKNEMAVFLCASSIGGLASAETLYFGSGTRLTVL.

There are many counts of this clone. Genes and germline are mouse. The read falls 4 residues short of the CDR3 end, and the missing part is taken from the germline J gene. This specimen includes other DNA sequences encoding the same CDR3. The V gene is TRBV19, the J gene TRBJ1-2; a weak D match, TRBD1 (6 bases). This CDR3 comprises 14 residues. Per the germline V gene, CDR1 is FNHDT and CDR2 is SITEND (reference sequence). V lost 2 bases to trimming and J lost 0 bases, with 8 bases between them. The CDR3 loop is CASSMAGANSDYTF. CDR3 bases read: TGTGCCAGCAGTATGGCAGGGGCAAACTCC.

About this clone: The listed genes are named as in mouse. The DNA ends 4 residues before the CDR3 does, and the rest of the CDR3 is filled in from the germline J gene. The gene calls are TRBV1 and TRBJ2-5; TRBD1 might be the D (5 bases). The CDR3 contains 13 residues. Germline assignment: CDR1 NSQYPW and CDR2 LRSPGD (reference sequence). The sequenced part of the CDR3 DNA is TGCACCTGCAGTGCAGACAGGGTTGAC. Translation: CTCSADRVD. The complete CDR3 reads CTCSADRVDTQYF.

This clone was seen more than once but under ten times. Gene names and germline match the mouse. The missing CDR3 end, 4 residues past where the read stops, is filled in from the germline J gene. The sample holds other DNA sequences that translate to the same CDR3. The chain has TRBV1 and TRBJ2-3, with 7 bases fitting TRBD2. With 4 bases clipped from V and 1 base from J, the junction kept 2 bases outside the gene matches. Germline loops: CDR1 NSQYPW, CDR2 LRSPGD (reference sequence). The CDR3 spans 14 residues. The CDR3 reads CTCSGLGGAETLYF. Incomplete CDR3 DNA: TGCACCTGCAGTGGACTGGGCGGTGCAGAA.

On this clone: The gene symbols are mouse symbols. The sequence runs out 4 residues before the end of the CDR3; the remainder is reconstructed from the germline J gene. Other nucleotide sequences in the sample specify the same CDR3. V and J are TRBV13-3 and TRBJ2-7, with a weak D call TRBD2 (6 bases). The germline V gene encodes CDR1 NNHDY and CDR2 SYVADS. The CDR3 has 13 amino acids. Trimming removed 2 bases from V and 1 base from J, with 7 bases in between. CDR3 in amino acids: CASSDWGSYEQYF. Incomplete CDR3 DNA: TGTGCCAGCAGTGACTGGGGTTCCTAT.

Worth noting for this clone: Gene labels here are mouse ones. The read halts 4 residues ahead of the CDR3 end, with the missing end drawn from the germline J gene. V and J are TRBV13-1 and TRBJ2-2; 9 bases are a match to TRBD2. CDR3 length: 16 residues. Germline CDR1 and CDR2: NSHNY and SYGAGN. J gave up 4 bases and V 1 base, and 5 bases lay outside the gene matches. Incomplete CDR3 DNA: TGTGCCAGCAGTGATTATGGGGGGGCCTCCACCGGG. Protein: CASSDYGGASTG. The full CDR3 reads CASSDYGGASTGQLYF.